Listed here are 6 T cell receptor beta chains from one sample, sequenced in a study of beta chain features in type 1 diabetes. Reverse transcription of all isolated RNA meant that expressed TCRB transcripts were sequenced. Repertoires were generated with immunoSEQ multiplex PCR, while TCRdb's copy carries only in-frame clones and drops some. This table has hundreds of thousands of clones, about 14% appearing once. Sequenced sample: naive CD4+ T cells from blood. These receptors came from a man younger than 40 in good health.

This clone has a handful of counts. The chain has TRBV29-1 and TRBJ2-3; 13 bases are shared with TRBD2. Trimming removed 3 bases from V and 0 bases from J; junction bases left unmatched: 9. The CDR3 has 18 amino acids. Per germline, CDR1 SQVTM and CDR2 ANQGSEA. The CDR3 is CSVEGLAGLGASTDTQYF. The CDR3 DNA follows: TGCAGCGTTGAGGGACTAGCGGGACTCGGGGCTAGCACAGATACGCAGTATTTT.

The sample holds a few counts of this clone. The chain uses TRBV9 and TRBJ2-1; D unresolved. Trimming took off 6 bases at V and 3 bases at J, with 16 bases between the two ends. Germline CDR1 is SGDLS and CDR2 is YYNGEE. The CDR3 runs to 15 residues. CDR3 region: CASNRGRPDYNEQFF. In DNA, the CDR3 is TGTGCCAGCAACCGTGGGCGGCCGGACTACAATGAGCAGTTCTTC.

The V and J genes are TRBV30 and TRBJ1-4; D remains ambiguous. This CDR3 spans 13 amino acids. Germline CDR1 reads GTSNPN; CDR2 reads SVGIG (reference sequence). Trimming took 3 bases from V and 10 from J, leaving 15 bases between them. CDR3 region: CAWRDQPLGKLFF. CDR3 nucleotide sequence: TGTGCCTGGAGAGATCAGCCTTTAGGAAAACTGTTTTTT.

The CDR3 reads CASSLIGVDTQYF. The CDR3 DNA reads TGTGCCAGCAGCTTAATCGGCGTTGATACGCAGTATTTT. The V and J genes are TRBV7-2 and TRBJ2-3; D uncertain. The V end lost 2 bases, the J end lost 6 bases, and 9 bases lay between the germline ends. The CDR3 is 13 amino acids. Looked up from germline, CDR1 is SGHTA and CDR2 is FQGNSA.

This clone was seen more than once but under ten times. Here the CDR3 reads CASSLGTSARNEQFF. CDR3 in DNA: TGTGCCAGCTCCCTTGGGACTAGCGCTCGCAATGAGCAGTTCTTC. The genes are TRBV18 and TRBJ2-1; the match to TRBD2 covers 10 bases. Germline lookup yields CDR1 KGHSH and CDR2 LQKENI. The CDR3 consists of 15 residues. The V gene end was trimmed by 6 bases and the J gene end by 6 bases; junction bases not matched to a gene: 8.

The rearrangement uses TRBV27 and TRBJ2-7; D uncertain. Germline V CDR1 and CDR2: MNHEY, SMNVEV (reference sequence). The CDR3 is made up of 13 amino acids. The V end lost 4 bases, the J end lost 5 bases, and 12 bases lay between the germline ends. For the CDR3, the DNA is TGTGCCAGCAGTTCTCAGGTATCCCACGAGCAGTACGTC. Its protein product is CASSSQVSHEQYV.